This T cell receptor (beta chain) was obtained from a study of response to subunit inactivated influenza vaccine. As for this clonotype: The junction departs from the called germline gene at one end, perhaps through a read error.

A single record per CDR3 protein comes from TCRdb applying MiXCR to the RT-PCR reads. This sample carries hundreds of thousands of distinct CDR3 sequences, roughly 20% of them seen once, and the ten largest clones take about a tenth. CDR1 and CDR2 from the germline V gene are KGHSH and LQKENI. This CDR3 is built from 14 residues. The clonotype was recovered from a man between 45 and 75 years old who received an inactivated influenza vaccine. The sequencing used PBMCs from blood, collected about 20 months after vaccination. The J gene is TRBJ2-3, the V gene TRBV18; D not resolved. The CDR3 DNA sequence: TGTGCCAGCTCACCCCCTTCGAGCACAGATGCGCAGTATTTT. Amino acid sequence: CASSPPSSTDAQYF.